One T cell receptor (beta chain) is described in this entry. The data stem from a study of T cell changes during pregnancy in multiple sclerosis. Libraries were prepared by immunoSEQ multiplex PCR; TCRdb keeps only in-frame clonotypes and omits some of them. The table has fewer than 80,000 clones, 85% to 95% seen once. The CDR3 contains 13 residues. V was cut by 4 bases and J by 5 bases, with 9 bases left in between. CDR1 and CDR2 (germline): SGHTA, FQGTGA. This sequence was found in a female donor in good health, enrolled as a control in a pregnancy study. V gene TRBV7-3 combines with J gene TRBJ2-1, with a weak D call TRBD1 (5 bases). The sample here was peripheral blood, taken in the third trimester of pregnancy. Here the CDR3 DNA reads TGTGCCAGCAGCTCCGACAGAGACAATGAGCAGTTCTTC. Amino acids: CASSSDRDNEQFF.